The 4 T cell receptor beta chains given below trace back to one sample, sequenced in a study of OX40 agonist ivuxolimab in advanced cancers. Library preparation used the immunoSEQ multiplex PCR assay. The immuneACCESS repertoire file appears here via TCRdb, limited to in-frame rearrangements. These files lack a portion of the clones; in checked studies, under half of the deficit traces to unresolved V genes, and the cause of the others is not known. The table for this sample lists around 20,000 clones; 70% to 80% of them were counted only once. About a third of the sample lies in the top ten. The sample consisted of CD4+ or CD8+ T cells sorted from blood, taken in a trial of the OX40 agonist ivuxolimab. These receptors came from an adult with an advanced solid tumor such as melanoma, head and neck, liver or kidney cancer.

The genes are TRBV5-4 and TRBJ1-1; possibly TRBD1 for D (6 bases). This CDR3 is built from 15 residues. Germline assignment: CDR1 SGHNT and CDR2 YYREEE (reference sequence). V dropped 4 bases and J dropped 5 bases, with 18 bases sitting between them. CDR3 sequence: CASSRAGVGLTEAFF. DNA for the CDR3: TGTGCCAGCAGCCGGGCAGGGGTTGGGCTAACTGAAGCTTTCTTT.

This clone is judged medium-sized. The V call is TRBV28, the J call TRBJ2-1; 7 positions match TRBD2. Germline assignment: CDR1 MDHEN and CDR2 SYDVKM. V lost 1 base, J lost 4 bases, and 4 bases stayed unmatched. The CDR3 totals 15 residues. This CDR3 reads CASSLFGTMYNEQFF. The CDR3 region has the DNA TGTGCCAGCAGTTTATTCGGGACTATGTACAATGAGCAGTTCTTC.

The CDR3 reads CASSVGGTFTDTQYF. DNA of the CDR3: TGTGCCAGCAGCGTAGGGGGGACCTTCACAGATACGCAGTATTTT. The chain links TRBV9 to TRBJ2-3, with D perhaps assigned TRBD1 or TRBD2 (5 bases each). From germline, CDR1 is SGDLS and CDR2 YYNGEE. Trimming stripped 0 bases from V and 2 bases from J, with 10 bases between. The CDR3 is 15 amino acids.

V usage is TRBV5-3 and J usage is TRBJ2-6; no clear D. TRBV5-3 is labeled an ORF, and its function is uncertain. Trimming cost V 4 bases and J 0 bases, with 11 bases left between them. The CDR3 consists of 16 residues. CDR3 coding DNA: TGTGCCAGAAGCCCGCCGGACCTCTCTGGGGCCAACGTCCTGACTTTC. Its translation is CARSPPDLSGANVLTF.